One sample yielded the 28 T cell receptor beta chains listed below, sequenced in a study of CD8 T cells in ankylosing spondylitis. TCRdb independently ran MiXCR on the 5' RACE reads; one entry per CDR3 protein. The table lists around 330,000 distinct CDR3 sequences, roughly 12% of them singletons. The sequenced sample was blood, either unsorted or a sorted T cell fraction (not recorded which). All receptors derive from a female donor with ankylosing spondylitis or in good health (not recorded which).

This clonotype came up a few times. The genes are TRBV27 and TRBJ2-2; weak D call: TRBD1 (6 bases). V lost 8 bases and J lost 0, with 10 bases in between. CDR1 is MNHEY, CDR2 SMNVEV, per germline (reference sequence). The CDR3 loop spans 14 amino acids. CDR3 in amino acids: CASRRQANTGELFF. The CDR3 DNA sequence: TGTGCCAGCCGCCGACAGGCGAACACCGGGGAGCTGTTTTTT.

This clonotype turned up a few times. This chain links TRBV15 with TRBJ2-3; 7 positions agree with TRBD2. The CDR3 runs 16 residues. Germline CDR1 and CDR2: LNHNV and YYDKDF (reference sequence). V trimming: 0 bases; J trimming: 0 bases; junction bases outside the gene matches: 3. The chain's CDR3 is CATSRDYGGSTDTQYF. CDR3 bases: TGTGCCACCAGCAGAGATTACGGGGGGAGCACAGATACGCAGTATTTT.

This clonotype was observed at least ten times. This rearrangement joins TRBV7-2 to TRBJ1-5, with D possibly being TRBD1 (5 bases). Per germline, CDR1 SGHTA and CDR2 FQGNSA. The CDR3 has 16 amino acids. V was clipped by 4 bases and J by 4 bases, with 17 bases between them. The CDR3 here is CASSSVIGASNQPQHF. The CDR3 bases are TGTGCCAGCAGCTCAGTTATTGGGGCCTCTAATCAGCCCCAGCATTTT.

The CDR3 DNA follows: TGTGCCAGCAGCGCCTATTTAAGACAGCCCCTTTGCTACGAGCAGTACTTC. This translates into CASSAYLRQPLCYEQYF. The rearrangement joins TRBV21-1 to TRBJ2-7; TRBD1 reflects the table's D call only, with no check against the DNA. TRBV21-1 is a pseudogene locus. This CDR3 has 17 amino acids.

This clonotype was recorded at least ten times. The chain is built from TRBV5-1 and TRBJ2-5; 7 bases line up with TRBD1. Per the germline V gene, CDR1 is SGHRS and CDR2 is YFSETQ. The CDR3 consists of 15 residues. J gave up 0 bases and V 3 bases, and 5 bases lay outside the gene matches. CDR3 protein: CASSSGQAHQETQYF. CDR3 in DNA: TGCGCCAGCAGCTCAGGACAGGCCCACCAAGAGACCCAGTACTTC.

This clonotype was counted ten times or more. CDR3 in DNA: TGCGCCAGCAGCCCCGGGGACAGGGACACCGGGGAGCTGTTTTTT. The encoded protein is CASSPGDRDTGELFF. The V call is TRBV5-1, the J call TRBJ2-2; 9 nucleotides align to TRBD1. Germline CDR1 SGHRS, CDR2 YFSETQ. With V trimmed by 4 bases and J by 3 bases, 4 bases remained unmatched. The CDR3 totals 15 residues.

A word on this clonotype: One base away lies a much larger clone, so this may be a sequencing read error. V usage is TRBV5-1 and J usage is TRBJ1-4, with 7 positions matching TRBD1. The CDR3 extends over 14 amino acids. Losses at the gene ends were 3 bases for V and 6 bases for J; bases not matched to a gene: 5. Germline CDR1 SGHRS, CDR2 YFSETQ. Here the CDR3 DNA reads TGCGCCAGCAGCTCGGAACAGGGGTATGAAAAACTGTTTTTT. Translation gives CASSSEQGYEKLFF.

This clonotype was picked up many times. This chain uses TRBV5-1 with TRBJ1-6; no reliable D call. V lost 10 bases and J lost 4, with 21 bases in between. The CDR3 sequence is 16 residues long. Germline CDR1 and CDR2: SGHRS and YFSETQ. CDR3 DNA: TGCGCCGGTAAACATGGACGGAGCGAGTATAATTCACCCCTCCACTTT. Protein sequence: CAGKHGRSEYNSPLHF. The whole variable domain, filled in from reference TRBV5-1 and TRBJ1-6, reads KAGVTQTPRYLIKTRGQQVTLSCSPISGHRSVSWYQQTPGQGLQFLFEYFSETQRNKGNFPGRFSGRQFSNSRSEMNVSTLELGDSALYLCAGKHGRSEYNSPLHFGNGTRLTVT.

This clonotype was recorded at least ten times. The gene calls are TRBV20-1 and TRBJ1-4; 9 bases are a match to TRBD1. Germline trimming cut 5 bases from V and 10 bases from J; bases unmatched to any gene: 8. CDR1 DFQATT and CDR2 SNEGSKA come from the germline V gene (reference sequence). This CDR3 has 13 residues. CDR3 loop: CSAQQGAEGKLFF. The CDR3 DNA follows: TGCAGTGCTCAACAGGGGGCAGAGGGAAAACTGTTTTTT.

This clonotype has a count of ten or more. The chain employs TRBV5-1 and TRBJ1-1; D ambiguous. There are 14 residues in the CDR3. With 0 bases removed from V and 4 bases from J, the gap between germline ends came to 10 bases. Per germline, CDR1 SGHRS and CDR2 YFSETQ. The CDR3 bases are TGCGCCAGCAGCTTGGGTCAGATATTCACTGAAGCTTTCTTT. It encodes CASSLGQIFTEAFF.

The chain recombines TRBV7-2 with TRBJ2-1; TRBD1 might be the D (5 bases). This CDR3 has 12 residues. CDR1 is SGHTA, CDR2 FQGNSA, per germline. V lost 7 bases to trimming and J lost 5 bases, with 9 bases between them. The CDR3 DNA is TGTGCCAGCACCAGGGCTGACAATGAGCAGTTCTTC. Encoded protein: CASTRADNEQFF. Full variable domain (rest looked up from reference TRBV7-2 and TRBJ2-1): GAGVSQSPSNKVTEKGKDVELRCDPISGHTALYWYRQSLGQGLEFLIYFQGNSAPDKSGLPSDRFSAERTGGSVSTLTIQRTQQEDSAVYLCASTRADNEQFFGPGTRLTVL.

This clonotype was seen many times. The chain has TRBV20-1 and TRBJ2-7; 10 nucleotides agree with TRBD1. Germline CDR1 is DFQATT and CDR2 is SNEGSKA (reference sequence). Losses at the gene ends were 2 bases for V and 6 bases for J; bases not matched to a gene: 13. This CDR3 is built from 16 residues. The CDR3 region has the DNA TGCAGTGCTAGACCTCACTCGGACAGGGGGTTCTCCGAGCAGTACTTC. Encoded protein: CSARPHSDRGFSEQYF.

In its sample, this clonotype was seen many times. J is TRBJ2-7 and V is TRBV12-3 or TRBV12-4, with D perhaps matching TRBD1 (6 bases). The ends were cut back, 5 bases at V and 4 bases at J, with 9 bases in the middle. CDR3 length: 12 amino acids. In DNA form, the CDR3 reads TGTGCCAGCAGTATCGGACAGTACGAGCAGTACTTC. Its protein product is CASSIGQYEQYF.

The sample holds many counts of this clonotype. The J gene is TRBJ2-7, the V gene TRBV5-1; weak D call: TRBD1 (5 bases). Trimming stripped 7 bases from V and 2 bases from J, with 16 bases between. Germline-derived CDR1 and CDR2 are SGHRS and YFSETQ. The CDR3 spans 14 residues. In nucleotides, the CDR3 is TGCGCCAGCCAGCGCCAGCAGGGCCCCTACGAGCAGTACTTC. This encodes CASQRQQGPYEQYF.

This clonotype has a count of ten or more. The V gene is TRBV20-1, the J gene TRBJ1-5; D not resolved. Germline loops: CDR1 DFQATT, CDR2 SNEGSKA (reference sequence). The V gene lost 0 bases and the J gene lost 2 bases, with 14 bases spanning the gap. The CDR3 extends over 16 amino acids. The CDR3 spells CSARDIPRRGNQPQHF. CDR3 DNA: TGCAGTGCTAGAGATATTCCCCGGCGGGGCAATCAGCCCCAGCATTTT.

The CDR3 spells CASSWGQWGGHMSNQPQHF. The CDR3 DNA is TGTGCCAGCAGTTGGGGACAGTGGGGCGGGCATATGAGCAATCAGCCCCAGCATTTT. This chain joins TRBV2 and TRBJ1-5, with 7 bases matching TRBD1. Germline values: CDR1 SNHLY, CDR2 FYNNEI. V shed 5 bases, J shed 1 base, and the junction held 17 bases outside the gene matches. The CDR3 contains 19 residues.

The chain combines TRBV28 with TRBJ2-7, with D perhaps TRBD1 (8 bases). The germline V gene encodes CDR1 MDHEN and CDR2 SYDVKM. The CDR3 totals 16 residues. Trimming stripped 4 bases from V and 4 bases from J, with 20 bases between. CDR3 nucleotide sequence: TGTGCCAGCAGTTCAGCCCGGACAGGGAGGGTTTACGAGCAGTACTTC. Its translation is CASSSARTGRVYEQYF.

This clonotype appeared many times. V usage is TRBV6-1 and J usage is TRBJ1-1; 8 bases map to TRBD1. Losses at the gene ends were 7 bases for V and 5 bases for J; bases not matched to a gene: 6. Germline V gives CDR1 MNHNS, CDR2 SASEGT. CDR3 length: 13 residues. CDR3 sequence (DNA): TGTGCCAGCACAAACAGGGGGATGACTGAAGCTTTCTTT. This gives the protein CASTNRGMTEAFF.

This clonotype was counted many times. The chain has TRBV10-3 and TRBJ1-1; TRBD1 agrees at 8 bases. The trim removed 4 bases at V and 2 bases at J, leaving 6 bases unmatched. The V gene's germline CDR1 is ENHRY and CDR2 SYGVKD. The CDR3 has 15 residues. As DNA, the CDR3 is TGTGCCATCAGTGCCCCTGGACAGGGAAACACTGAAGCTTTCTTT. Its translation: CAISAPGQGNTEAFF.

This clonotype has a count of ten or more. This chain joins TRBV20-1 and TRBJ2-4, with 12 bases that match TRBD1. Per germline, CDR1 DFQATT and CDR2 SNEGSKA (reference sequence). Trimming at V came to 5 bases and at J to 6 bases, leaving 5 bases not matched to a gene. CDR3 length equals 14 residues. The CDR3 region has the DNA TGCAGTGCTCCGGGGACAGGGGGCAGAAACATTCAGTACTTC. Protein sequence: CSAPGTGGRNIQYF.

Ten or more counts support this clonotype. V usage is TRBV4-3 and J usage is TRBJ2-7; TRBD1 is a possible D gene (6 bases). The germline V gene encodes CDR1 LGHNA and CDR2 YSLEER. V was shortened by 1 base and J by 3 bases, with 10 bases between the two germline ends. CDR3 size: 14 residues. The CDR3 DNA sequence: TGCGCCAGCAGCCAAGGGTTAGGGGGCTACGAGCAGTACTTC. Translating it yields CASSQGLGGYEQYF.

Details on this clonotype: Possible read error: a much larger clone is one base away. This rearrangement joins TRBV6-2 or TRBV6-3 to TRBJ2-1; 9 bases align to TRBD2. Germline V gene data show CDR1 as MNHEY and CDR2 as SVGEGT. This CDR3 has 13 residues. Here the CDR3 reads CASSLAAGGAQLF. The CDR3, as DNA: TGTGCCAGCAGCTTAGCAGCGGGAGGTGCGCAGCTCTTC.

This clonotype has ten or more counts. The chain links TRBV9 to TRBJ1-5, with D perhaps matching TRBD1 (5 bases). V gave up 3 bases and J gave up 2 bases, with 9 bases separating them. The CDR3 runs 14 residues. CDR1 SGDLS and CDR2 YYNGEE come from the germline V gene. CDR3 in DNA: TGTGCCAGCAGCGAAGGAGGGGGCAATCAGCCCCAGCATTTT. This codes for CASSEGGGNQPQHF.

This clonotype was counted between two and nine times. The J gene is TRBJ2-1, the V gene TRBV6-1; TRBD2 matches at 9 bases. Losses at the gene ends were 6 bases for V and 7 bases for J; bases not matched to a gene: 10. The CDR3 extends over 15 amino acids. Per germline, CDR1 MNHNS and CDR2 SASEGT. The CDR3 protein is CASSPGRGGLNEQFF. The CDR3 DNA reads as TGTGCCAGCAGCCCTGGGCGGGGGGGCCTGAATGAGCAGTTCTTC.

This clonotype has at least ten counts. The gene calls are TRBV29-1 and TRBJ2-3; 7 positions agree with TRBD2. The CDR3 is made up of 16 amino acids. The V gene end was trimmed by 3 bases and the J gene end by 0 bases; junction bases not matched to a gene: 9. CDR1 is SQVTM, CDR2 ANQGSEA, per germline. CDR3 sequence (DNA): TGCAGCGTTGATGGGGGGAAGCGGGGAAGCACAGATACGCAGTATTTT. It codes for CSVDGGKRGSTDTQYF.

In this sample, this clonotype turned up many times. The chain has TRBV12-3 or TRBV12-4 and TRBJ2-7; a possible D gene is TRBD1 (6 bases). The V end lost 7 bases, the J end lost 5 bases, and 12 bases lay between the germline ends. CDR3 size: 12 residues. The DNA for the CDR3 is TGTGCCAGCACTATAACAGGGAACGAGCAGTACTTC. Amino acid sequence: CASTITGNEQYF.

On this clonotype: This sequence may be a read error, since a much larger clone differs from it by one base. This rearrangement joins TRBV29-1 to TRBJ1-1; TRBD1 aligns across 8 bases. In germline, CDR1 is SQVTM, CDR2 ANQGSEA. The CDR3 has 12 residues. The CDR3 is CRAGGRDTEAFF. The CDR3 DNA reads as TGCAGGGCAGGGGGCAGGGACACTGAAGCTTTCTTT.

The count of this clonotype is one. The chain couples TRBV20-1 to TRBJ2-3; D remains ambiguous. CDR3 size: 13 residues. V shed 4 bases and J shed 1 base, with 9 bases lying between them. Germline CDR1 DFQATT, CDR2 SNEGSKA (reference sequence). The CDR3 loop reads CSAMLPGTDTQYF. The DNA for the CDR3 is TGCAGTGCTATGCTGCCGGGCACAGATACGCAGTATTTT.